A selection of T cell receptor beta chains follows, all from one sample in a study of CD8+ T cells in alopecia areata. Profiling relied on immunoSEQ multiplex PCR, and the TCRdb table lists in-frame clones only, not all of them. Seen here are 150,000 to 200,000 clones, 60% observed once, and the top ten hold approximately 1%. Sequences were derived from CD4+ T cells sorted from blood, sampled at week 24, from a patient treated with tofacitinib. These receptors came from a human donor with alopecia areata. The CDR3 runs from the conserved cysteine through the conserved F or W. D genes are given only for firm matches. Size is omitted from some rows. Given values are once, few, many or a class for expanded clones.

clone_size: -
v_call: TRBV14
j_call: TRBJ2-7
d_call: -
cdr3_aa: CASSPMGNEQYF
cdr3_nt: TGTGCCAGCAGCCCCATGGGGAACGAGCAGTACTTC

clone_size: -
v_call: TRBV12-5
j_call: TRBJ1-6
d_call: -
cdr3_aa: CASGSYNSPLHF
cdr3_nt: TGTGCTAGTGGATCCTATAATTCACCCCTCCACTTT

clone_size: -
v_call: TRBV7-2
j_call: TRBJ1-6
d_call: TRBD1
cdr3_aa: CASSLEGSQGRSPLHF
cdr3_nt: TGTGCCAGCAGCTTAGAGGGTTCACAGGGGAGGTCACCCCTCCACTTT

clone_size: -
v_call: TRBV14
j_call: TRBJ2-2
d_call: -
cdr3_aa: CASSRQEYGGELFF
cdr3_nt: TGTGCCAGCAGCCGACAGGAATATGGCGGGGAGCTGTTTTTT

clone_size: -
v_call: TRBV29-1
j_call: TRBJ1-1
d_call: -
cdr3_aa: CSVVQGTRTNTEAFF
cdr3_nt: TGCAGCGTTGTCCAGGGAACGAGGACAAACACTGAAGCTTTCTTT

clone_size: few
v_call: TRBV28
j_call: TRBJ1-2
d_call: -
cdr3_aa: CASSSIGDGYTF
cdr3_nt: TGTGCCAGCAGTTCTATAGGGGATGGCTACACCTTC

clone_size: -
v_call: TRBV5-1
j_call: TRBJ1-1
d_call: -
cdr3_aa: CASSLGGNTEAFF
cdr3_nt: TGCGCCAGCAGCTTGGGAGGGAACACTGAAGCTTTCTTT

clone_size: -
v_call: TRBV7-2
j_call: TRBJ2-3
d_call: -
cdr3_aa: CASQSTDTQYF
cdr3_nt: TGTGCCAGCCAAAGCACAGATACGCAGTATTTT

clone_size: -
v_call: TRBV4-2
j_call: TRBJ2-1
d_call: -
cdr3_aa: CASSNTGRSSYNEQFF
cdr3_nt: TGTGCCAGCAGCAACACGGGGCGAAGCTCCTACAATGAGCAGTTCTTC

clone_size: many
v_call: TRBV14
j_call: TRBJ2-5
d_call: TRBD2
cdr3_aa: CASSQSQRGQETQYF
cdr3_nt: TGTGCCAGCAGCCAATCTCAGCGGGGCCAAGAGACCCAGTACTTC

clone_size: -
v_call: TRBV7-2
j_call: TRBJ1-5
d_call: -
cdr3_aa: CASSLERNQPQHF
cdr3_nt: TGTGCCAGCAGCTTAGAACGTAATCAGCCCCAGCATTTT

clone_size: few
v_call: TRBV5-1
j_call: TRBJ2-1
d_call: -
cdr3_aa: CASSLGGRAEQFF
cdr3_nt: TGCGCCAGCAGCTTGGGAGGGCGGGCTGAGCAGTTCTTC

clone_size: few
v_call: TRBV7-9
j_call: TRBJ1-1
d_call: -
cdr3_aa: CASSQDLLAFF
cdr3_nt: TGTGCCAGCAGCCAAGATTTACTAGCTTTCTTT

clone_size: -
v_call: TRBV4-1
j_call: TRBJ1-4
d_call: -
cdr3_aa: CASSLSPVSNEKLFF
cdr3_nt: TGCGCCAGCAGCCTTTCTCCAGTCTCTAATGAAAAACTGTTTTTT

clone_size: -
v_call: TRBV7-2
j_call: TRBJ2-6
d_call: -
cdr3_aa: CASSSHEAGANVLTF
cdr3_nt: TGTGCCAGCAGCTCACACGAGGCTGGGGCCAACGTCCTGACTTTC

clone_size: -
v_call: TRBV5-1
j_call: TRBJ1-1
d_call: -
cdr3_aa: CASSLGSGANTEAFF
cdr3_nt: TGCGCCAGCAGCTTGGGATCGGGGGCAAACACTGAAGCTTTCTTT

clone_size: -
v_call: TRBV15
j_call: TRBJ1-6
d_call: TRBD1
cdr3_aa: CATSISGPPGQEFSYNSPLHF
cdr3_nt: TGTGCCACCAGCATTTCAGGCCCTCCGGGACAGGAGTTCTCCTATAATTCACCCCTCCACTTT

clone_size: -
v_call: TRBV15
j_call: TRBJ2-7
d_call: -
cdr3_aa: CATSRGKTRIPYEQYF
cdr3_nt: TGTGCCACCAGCAGAGGAAAGACCAGAATTCCCTACGAGCAGTACTTC